This is a list of T cell receptor beta chains from one sample in a study of shared clonotypes between healthy human individuals. Clones were sequenced by immunoSEQ multiplex PCR, and TCRdb holds only the in-frame ones, with some missing. The sample has fewer than 3 million clones, under 95% seen once; the top ten hold approximately 0.41%. What was sequenced was naive CD4+ T cells from PBMCs. All receptors derive from a man aged 18 to 30 in good health. Some clones in this sample may be carry-over from other donors' samples. Both conserved end residues are part of each CDR3. The D gene is left open where the match is weak. Some rows mark clone size as missing; the rest say once, few, many or name a class of expanded clone.

size	V	D	J	CDR3	DNA
-	TRBV28	-	TRBJ2-2	CASSTIGRNTGELFF	TGTGCCAGCTCGACCATAGGGCGGAACACCGGGGAGCTGTTTTTT
-	TRBV6-6	-	TRBJ2-7	CASSYSATVGGYEQYF	TGTGCCAGCAGTTACTCCGCGACGGTTGGGGGCTACGAGCAGTACTTC
-	TRBV30	TRBD2	TRBJ2-1	CAWIQGLAGSYEQFF	TGTGCCTGGATACAGGGGCTAGCGGGATCATATGAGCAGTTCTTC
-	TRBV5-1	-	TRBJ2-5	CASSLGVREGETQYF	TGCGCCAGCAGCTTGGGGGTTAGGGAAGGGGAGACCCAGTACTTC
-	TRBV5-5	-	TRBJ1-2	CASSLLTVSYGYTF	TGTGCCAGCAGCTTGCTGACAGTGTCTTATGGCTACACCTTC
-	TRBV28	TRBD1	TRBJ2-3	CASSGGTGGTDTQYF	TGTGCCAGCAGTGGCGGGACAGGAGGGACAGATACGCAGTATTTT
-	TRBV10-3	-	TRBJ1-2	CAISETDRNGYTF	TGTGCCATCAGTGAGACAGACAGGAATGGCTACACCTTC
-	TRBV30	-	TRBJ2-7	CAWSPGARYEQYF	TGTGCCTGGAGCCCCGGGGCCCGCTACGAGCAGTACTTC
-	TRBV6-6	-	TRBJ1-1	CASTLRGDTEAFF	TGTGCCAGCACCCTACGGGGAGACACTGAAGCTTTCTTT
once	TRBV15	-	TRBJ2-3	CATSRDLGRDTQYF	TGTGCCACCAGCAGAGATCTAGGACGGGATACGCAGTATTTT
-	TRBV10-3	-	TRBJ2-1	CAISLGVNNEQFF	TGTGCCATCAGTCTAGGGGTTAACAATGAGCAGTTCTTC
-	TRBV28	TRBD1	TRBJ2-1	CASIGQGAAVEQFF	TGTGCCAGCATCGGACAGGGGGCAGCTGTTGAGCAGTTCTTC
-	TRBV7-3	TRBD2	TRBJ2-1	CASSLRGPGDGGRAYEQFF	TGTGCCAGCAGCTTACGGGGCCCGGGGGATGGCGGGAGGGCCTATGAGCAGTTCTTC
-	TRBV7-2	TRBD2	TRBJ2-1	CASSQASGPNEQFF	TGTGCCAGCAGCCAGGCTAGCGGTCCCAATGAGCAGTTCTTC
-	TRBV6-1	-	TRBJ1-2	CASSEAFGYGYTF	TGTGCCAGCAGTGAAGCATTCGGATATGGCTACACCTTC
once	TRBV5-1	TRBD1	TRBJ2-3	CASSDSGQGATDTQYF	TGCGCCAGCAGCGATTCGGGACAGGGGGCAACGGATACGCAGTATTTT
-	TRBV5-1	-	TRBJ1-3	CASSLGSQGFSGNTIYF	TGCGCCAGCAGCTTGGGGTCGCAGGGTTTCTCTGGAAACACCATATATTTT
-	TRBV7-9	TRBD1	TRBJ1-3	CASNQGTGFGNTIYF	TGTGCCAGCAACCAAGGGACAGGGTTTGGAAACACCATATATTTT
-	TRBV7-2	-	TRBJ2-1	CASSTPAGPYNEQFF	TGTGCCAGCAGTACCCCAGCGGGCCCCTACAATGAGCAGTTCTTC
-	TRBV7-3	TRBD2	TRBJ2-7	CASSSPGGGEQYF	TGTGCCAGCAGCTCCCCGGGGGGGGGCGAGCAGTACTTC
-	TRBV5-1	TRBD1	TRBJ1-1	CASSLGQGTHITEAFF	TGCGCCAGCAGCTTGGGACAGGGCACCCATATAACTGAAGCTTTCTTT
-	TRBV21-1	-	TRBJ2-3	CASSNPRRADTQYF	TGTGCCAGCAGCAACCCGAGGAGGGCAGATACGCAGTATTTT
-	TRBV5-1	-	TRBJ1-2	CASSYYGSIDGYTF	TGCGCCAGCAGCTATTACGGATCTATAGATGGCTACACCTTC
-	TRBV9	TRBD2	TRBJ2-7	CASSVGRTSGYYEQYF	TGTGCCAGCAGCGTCGGAAGGACTAGCGGGTACTACGAGCAGTACTTC
-	TRBV4-1	TRBD2	TRBJ2-1	CASSQGLAGDLSNEQFF	TGCGCCAGCAGCCAAGGACTAGCGGGGGACCTAAGCAATGAGCAGTTCTTC
-	TRBV11-2	-	TRBJ2-2	CASKQRNTGELFF	TGTGCCAGCAAACAGCGTAACACCGGGGAGCTGTTTTTT
-	TRBV6-1	TRBD2	TRBJ2-1	CASSEFGGTSVRNEQFF	TGTGCCAGCAGTGAATTTGGGGGGACTAGCGTTCGCAATGAGCAGTTCTTC
-	TRBV2	TRBD1	TRBJ2-2	CASSSQGALNTGELFF	TGTGCCAGCAGCTCACAGGGGGCCCTGAACACCGGGGAGCTGTTTTTT
-	TRBV5-1	TRBD2	TRBJ2-5	CASSSLTSGGRYQETQYF	TGCGCCAGCAGCTCGTTGACTAGCGGGGGGAGGTACCAAGAGACCCAGTACTTC
-	TRBV5-1	TRBD1	TRBJ2-4	CASSLRMDRSGNIQYF	TGCGCCAGCAGCCTACGAATGGACAGGTCTGGGAACATTCAGTACTTC
-	TRBV27	-	TRBJ1-2	CASSQRPGYGYTF	TGTGCCAGCAGCCAACGGCCAGGCTATGGCTACACCTTC
-	TRBV7-9	-	TRBJ2-1	CASSSIAYNEQFF	TGTGCCAGCAGCTCCATAGCTTACAATGAGCAGTTCTTC
-	TRBV4-1	-	TRBJ1-2	CASSQEGVYGYTF	TGCGCCAGCAGCCAAGAAGGTGTTTATGGCTACACCTTC
-	TRBV28	-	TRBJ1-5	CASSPVGGLSLNQPQHF	TGTGCCAGCAGCCCCGTCGGGGGCTTGAGCCTAAATCAGCCCCAGCATTTT
-	TRBV28	TRBD1	TRBJ2-1	CASSSLSGTGGYNEQFF	TGTGCCAGCAGCTCCTTGTCCGGGACAGGGGGTTACAATGAGCAGTTCTTC
-	TRBV28	TRBD1	TRBJ1-2	CASSLRDRGLTTVYGYTF	TGTGCCAGCAGTTTAAGGGACAGGGGACTTACCACGGTCTATGGCTACACCTTC
-	TRBV15	-	TRBJ2-1	CATSRDRSYNEQFF	TGTGCCACCAGCCGGGATCGCTCCTACAATGAGCAGTTCTTC
-	TRBV5-1	-	TRBJ2-2	CASSLGGINTGELFF	TGCGCCAGCAGCTTGGGCGGGATCAACACCGGGGAGCTGTTTTTT
-	TRBV30	-	TRBJ2-1	CAWSGRMVIEQFF	TGTGCCTGGAGTGGACGAATGGTCATTGAGCAGTTCTTC
-	TRBV30	-	TRBJ1-1	CAWSASWALSGTEAFF	TGTGCCTGGAGTGCTTCTTGGGCCCTGAGTGGCACTGAAGCTTTCTTT
-	TRBV27	-	TRBJ2-7	CASSPPGDHYEQYF	TGTGCCAGCTCTCCCCCAGGTGACCACTACGAGCAGTACTTC
-	TRBV11-2	TRBD2	TRBJ2-1	CASSLGGLSSFYNEQFF	TGTGCCAGCAGCTTAGGGGGACTATCCTCCTTCTACAATGAGCAGTTCTTC
-	TRBV28	TRBD1	TRBJ1-5	CASSSTGGRLTQPQHF	TGTGCCAGCAGCTCGACAGGGGGCAGGTTAACTCAGCCCCAGCATTTT
-	TRBV5-8	TRBD1	TRBJ1-5	CASSARQGVSNQPQHF	TGTGCCAGCAGCGCCCGACAGGGGGTGAGCAATCAGCCCCAGCATTTT
-	TRBV28	TRBD1	TRBJ1-2	CASSSPGTANYGYTF	TGTGCCAGCAGCTCCCCCGGGACAGCTAACTATGGCTACACCTTC
-	TRBV11-2	-	TRBJ1-5	CASSLVGGSNQPQHF	TGTGCCAGCAGCTTAGTAGGGGGGAGCAATCAGCCCCAGCATTTT
-	TRBV6-6	TRBD1	TRBJ1-2	CASSYSGQGFEGYTF	TGTGCCAGCAGTTACTCAGGACAGGGGTTTGAGGGCTACACCTTC
-	TRBV19	-	TRBJ2-5	CASRLSVAAQETQYF	TGTGCCAGTAGGCTGTCGGTGGCGGCTCAAGAGACCCAGTACTTC
-	TRBV28	TRBD1	TRBJ1-1	CASSLRGLNTEAFF	TGTGCCAGCAGTTTAAGGGGGCTGAACACTGAAGCTTTCTTT